The 28 T cell receptor beta chains listed next were all sequenced from one sample in a study of blood T cell repertoires in COVID-19. Produced via immunoSEQ multiplex PCR; TCRdb's table is partial and in-frame only. The profile shows 650,000 to 800,000 clones, around 89% of them singletons. The specimen was peripheral blood. The receptors come from a woman aged 18-35 years with acute or convalescent COVID-19.

The V and J genes are TRBV5-6 and TRBJ1-1; no firm D call. V dropped 0 bases and J dropped 8 bases, with 14 bases sitting between them. Germline V CDR1 and CDR2: SGHDT, YYEEEE. The CDR3 covers 14 residues. CDR3 amino acids: CASSLAAHLREAFF. The CDR3 bases are TGTGCCAGCAGCTTGGCCGCACACCTCAGGGAAGCTTTCTTT.

J is TRBJ1-2 and V is TRBV20-1; TRBD1 matches at 7 bases. Per the germline V gene, CDR1 is DFQATT and CDR2 is SNEGSKA (reference sequence). This CDR3 comprises 11 residues. Written as DNA, the CDR3 is TGCAGGCTGCGGGACAGACATGGCTACACCTTC. It encodes CRLRDRHGYTF.

This clone was counted once. V and J are TRBV27 and TRBJ2-1, with TRBD1 identical over 9 bases. The ends lost 6 bases at V and 7 bases at J; junction bases unmatched: 7. This CDR3 contains 14 residues. In germline, CDR1 is MNHEY, CDR2 SMNVEV (reference sequence). The CDR3 DNA reads as TGTGCCAGCAGCCCGGACAGGGGTGGTAATGAGCAGTTCTTC. Protein product: CASSPDRGGNEQFF.

This chain links TRBV5-1 with TRBJ1-4; the match to TRBD1 covers 7 bases. J gave up 8 bases and V 0 bases, and 4 bases lay outside the gene matches. The length of the CDR3 is 14 residues. CDR1 and CDR2 from the germline V gene are SGHRS and YFSETQ. This chain's CDR3 is CASSLERGHEKLFF. The CDR3 nucleotides read TGCGCCAGCAGCTTGGAAAGGGGGCACGAAAAACTGTTTTTT.

V and J are TRBV7-3 and TRBJ1-1; no definite D call. Trimming left V 2 bases short and J 2 bases short, with 9 bases between. CDR1 and CDR2 from the germline V gene are SGHTA and FQGTGA. CDR3 length: 14 residues. The CDR3 protein is CASSLQRANTEAFF. The CDR3 coding sequence is TGTGCCAGCAGCTTACAGCGGGCCAACACTGAAGCTTTCTTT.

The chain employs TRBV10-2 and TRBJ2-7, with 12 bases identical to TRBD1. Germline CDR1 WSHSY, CDR2 SAAADI. Germline trimming cut 6 bases from V and 4 bases from J; bases unmatched to any gene: 10. This CDR3 has 16 amino acids. The CDR3 reads CASRPGQGALKYEQYF. CDR3 DNA sequence: TGCGCCAGCAGGCCGGGACAGGGGGCGTTGAAGTACGAGCAGTACTTC.

The CDR3, as DNA: TGTGCCAGCAGCTTAGGACGGACTGCGGGCATGAACACTGAAGCTTTCTTT. Its translation is CASSLGRTAGMNTEAFF. The chain carries TRBV7-6 and TRBJ1-1; D remains unclear. V gave up 1 base and J gave up 0 bases, with 15 bases separating them. CDR1 and CDR2 from the germline V gene are SGHVS and FNYEAQ. This CDR3 has 17 amino acids. The full variable domain, its missing parts supplied by reference TRBV7-6 and TRBJ1-1, is GAGVSQSPRYKVTKRGQDVALRCDPISGHVSLYWYRQALGQGPEFLTYFNYEAQQDKSGLPNDRFSAERPEGSISTLTIQRTEQRDSAMYRCASSLGRTAGMNTEAFFGQGTRLTVV.

The genes are TRBV14 and TRBJ2-5, with D perhaps TRBD2 (6 bases). Trimming pared 0 bases from V and 5 bases from J, leaving 13 bases between. Germline values: CDR1 SGHDN, CDR2 FVKESK. This CDR3 has 15 residues. CDR3 sequence: CASSQERLRGETQYF. CDR3 DNA: TGTGCCAGCAGCCAAGAGAGACTCCGGGGGGAGACCCAGTACTTC. Full variable domain (remainder filled in from reference TRBV14 and TRBJ2-5): EAGVTQFPSHSVIEKGQTVTLRCDPISGHDNLYWYRRVMGKEIKFLLHFVKESKQDESGMPNNRFLAERTGGTYSTLKVQPAELEDSGVYFCASSQERLRGETQYFGPGTRLLVL.

The chain is built from TRBV2 and TRBJ2-7; D perhaps matches TRBD2 (5 bases). Trimming removed 4 bases from V and 12 bases from J, with 19 bases in between. Germline CDR1 SNHLY, CDR2 FYNNEI. The CDR3 covers 13 residues. CDR3 region: CASSGTPTYVGYF. CDR3 coding DNA: TGTGCCAGCAGTGGGACTCCCACCTACGTGGGGTACTTC.

The chain links TRBV2 to TRBJ1-1, with D uncertain. Per germline, CDR1 SNHLY and CDR2 FYNNEI. V was trimmed by 5 bases and J by 0 bases, leaving 13 bases between them. This CDR3 spans 15 amino acids. Here the CDR3 reads CASSKGRRLNTEAFF. CDR3 nucleotides: TGTGCCAGCAGTAAAGGTAGGAGATTGAACACTGAAGCTTTCTTT.

The chain combines TRBV7-9 with TRBJ1-1; 7 bases agree with TRBD1. From germline, CDR1 is SEHNR and CDR2 FQNEAQ (reference sequence). V dropped 4 bases and J dropped 2; count of bases not matched to a gene: 4. The CDR3 runs to 14 residues. The CDR3 DNA sequence: TGTGCCAGCAGCTCCCAGGGGGTTAACACTGAAGCTTTCTTT. Translation: CASSSQGVNTEAFF.

The rearrangement uses TRBV7-2 and TRBJ2-7, with TRBD2 matching over 15 bases. The CDR3 covers 17 residues. Germline-derived CDR1 and CDR2 are SGHTA and FQGNSA. The junction had 9 bases not matched to a gene; V was cut back by 5 bases and J by 4 bases. The CDR3 loop reads CASSHRGLAGGPYEQYF. In nucleotides, the CDR3 is TGTGCCAGCAGCCACCGAGGACTAGCGGGGGGGCCTTACGAGCAGTACTTC. Full variable domain (missing parts from reference TRBV7-2 and TRBJ2-7): GAGVSQSPSNKVTEKGKDVELRCDPISGHTALYWYRQSLGQGLEFLIYFQGNSAPDKSGLPSDRFSAERTGGSVSTLTIQRTQQEDSAVYLCASSHRGLAGGPYEQYFGPGTRLTVT.

The genes are TRBV5-1 and TRBJ2-3; tentative D call: TRBD1 (6 bases). V was clipped by 7 bases and J by 2 bases, with 14 bases between them. CDR1 and CDR2 (germline): SGHRS, YFSETQ. The CDR3 length is 14 residues. The CDR3 is CASGEQGYTDTQYF. The DNA of the CDR3 is TGCGCCAGCGGGGAACAGGGTTACACAGATACGCAGTATTTT.

The V gene is TRBV15, the J gene TRBJ2-3; D may be TRBD1 (6 bases). The CDR3 is 20 amino acids. Germline V gives CDR1 LNHNV, CDR2 YYDKDF (reference sequence). V lost 0 bases, J lost 2 bases, and 24 bases lay in between. The CDR3, as DNA: TGTGCCACCAGCAGAGATTTGGGGGCGGACCGTAAAAAATCCACAGATACGCAGTATTTT. It is translated as CATSRDLGADRKKSTDTQYF.

This chain uses TRBV28 with TRBJ1-1; D unclear. The germline gives CDR1 MDHEN, CDR2 SYDVKM. V lost 5 bases and J 1 base, leaving 17 bases between the germline ends. CDR3 length: 16 amino acids. The chain's CDR3 is CASSPGGQLGNTEAFF. The CDR3 DNA follows: TGTGCCAGCAGTCCAGGTGGGCAGTTGGGGAACACTGAAGCTTTCTTT.

The rearrangement links TRBV6-5 to TRBJ1-1; D might be TRBD1 (6 bases). The CDR3 consists of 14 residues. Between the trimmed V and J ends, which lost 7 bases and 8 bases, there was a span of 20 bases. In germline, CDR1 is MNHEY, CDR2 SVGAGI. The CDR3 spells CASKLTGKTPEAFF. DNA for the CDR3: TGTGCCAGCAAACTTACAGGGAAAACACCCGAAGCTTTCTTT.

The J gene is TRBJ1-4, the V gene TRBV11-2; D gene uncertain. The CDR3 totals 15 residues. Trimming pared 2 bases from V and 1 base from J, leaving 8 bases between. Germline V CDR1 and CDR2: SGHAT, FQNNGV. The CDR3 DNA is TGTGCCAGCAGCTTAATGGGCCTAACTAATGAAAAACTGTTTTTT. It encodes CASSLMGLTNEKLFF.

This chain connects TRBV21-1 to TRBJ2-4; the table's D call, TRBD2, was not checked against the DNA. TRBV21-1 is given as a pseudogene. The CDR3 sequence is 16 residues long. The CDR3 loop is CASSGGAGRAKNIQYF. In DNA, the CDR3 is TGTGCCAGCAGCGGAGGGGCTGGACGAGCCAAAAACATTCAGTACTTC.

V is TRBV24-1 and J is TRBJ2-3, with TRBD1 identical over 11 bases. Trimming took 4 bases from V and 5 from J; bases not matched to a gene: 7. The CDR3 length is 16 residues. Germline values: CDR1 KGHDR, CDR2 SFDVKD. In DNA form, the CDR3 reads TGTGCCACCAGTGACCCCGGGACAGGGGGACGAGATACGCAGTATTTT. Its protein is CATSDPGTGGRDTQYF.

This clone was seen only a few times. The chain links TRBV30 to TRBJ1-3, with D maybe TRBD1 (6 bases). Per the germline V gene, CDR1 is GTSNPN and CDR2 is SVGIG (reference sequence). The V end lost 5 bases, the J end lost 1 base, and 18 bases lay between the germline ends. This CDR3 has 16 residues. The CDR3 DNA reads TGTGCCTGGGACCGGGACACAACACGGTCTGGAAACACCATATATTTT. Encoded protein: CAWDRDTTRSGNTIYF. The full variable domain, with the rest looked up from reference TRBV30 and TRBJ1-3, is SQTIHQWPATLVQPVGSPLSLECTVEGTSNPNLYWYRQAAGRGLQLLFYSVGIGQISSEVPQNLSASRPQDRQFILSSKKLLLSDSGFYLCAWDRDTTRSGNTIYFGEGSWLTVV.

J is TRBJ2-3 and V is TRBV4-2, with TRBD1 matching over 9 bases. This CDR3 spans 17 amino acids. Germline loops: CDR1 LGHNA, CDR2 YNFKEQ. V shed 3 bases, J shed 6 bases, and the junction held 13 bases outside the gene matches. In nucleotides, the CDR3 is TGTGCCAGCAGCCAGCCACAGGGGGCGGTTTTGTCCGATACGCAGTATTTT. Encoded protein: CASSQPQGAVLSDTQYF.

The count of this clone is one. The V gene is TRBV3-1 (or the pseudogene TRBV3-2), the J gene TRBJ1-2; D is possibly TRBD1 (5 bases). V was pared by 0 bases and J by 8 bases, with 19 bases between. This CDR3 contains 16 residues. Germline CDR1 and CDR2: LGHDT and YNNKEL (reference sequence). The CDR3 bases are TGTGCCAGCAGCCAAGATTGGAGGGGTCTGAGAGGGGGCTACACCTTC. Its translation is CASSQDWRGLRGGYTF.

The chain carries TRBV11-2 and TRBJ2-5; D is unresolved. The CDR3 is made up of 14 amino acids. With 5 bases removed from V and 0 bases from J, the gap between germline ends came to 10 bases. From germline, CDR1 is SGHAT and CDR2 FQNNGV. Here the CDR3 reads CASSHTLYQETQYF. For the CDR3, the DNA is TGTGCCAGCAGCCATACATTGTACCAAGAGACCCAGTACTTC.

This sequence joins TRBV5-1 and TRBJ2-1; 7 bases agree with TRBD1. The CDR3 extends over 14 amino acids. Germline V gene lookup returns CDR1 SGHRS and CDR2 YFSETQ. Germline trimming cut 1 base from V and 7 bases from J; bases unmatched to any gene: 5. The CDR3 DNA reads TGCGCCAGCAGCTTGAGAGGGGGCGGGAATGAGCAGTTCTTC. This codes for CASSLRGGGNEQFF.

The chain employs TRBV4-2 and TRBJ2-5, with TRBD2 matching 7 bases. The J segment lost 0 bases and the V segment lost 4 bases, leaving 8 bases of the junction unmatched. CDR3 size: 16 residues. CDR1 and CDR2 (germline): LGHNA, YNFKEQ. The DNA for the CDR3 is TGTGCCAGCAGCCTAAAAGAGGGAGGGAACCAAGAGACCCAGTACTTC. Translation gives CASSLKEGGNQETQYF.

V usage is TRBV19 and J usage is TRBJ1-2; D unclear. CDR1 and CDR2 (germline): LNHDA, SQIVND (reference sequence). The CDR3 consists of 12 residues. The V end lost 4 bases, the J end lost 4 bases, and 7 bases lay between the germline ends. The CDR3 DNA sequence: TGTGCCAGTAGTACAGACTTCTATGGCTACACCTTC. It encodes CASSTDFYGYTF. The variable domain in full, completed from reference TRBV19 and TRBJ1-2, reads DGGITQSPKYLFRKEGQNVTLSCEQNLNHDAMYWYRQDPGQGLRLIYYSQIVNDFQKGDIAEGYSVSREKKESFPLTVTSAQKNPTAFYLCASSTDFYGYTFGSGTRLTVV.

V usage is TRBV5-1 and J usage is TRBJ2-7, with D perhaps TRBD1 (5 bases). CDR1 SGHRS and CDR2 YFSETQ come from the germline V gene. Trimming pared 4 bases from V and 2 bases from J, leaving 13 bases between. This CDR3 comprises 14 residues. CDR3 coding DNA: TGCGCCAGCAGCGGGCAGGGCACCACCTACGAGCAGTACTTC. This translates into CASSGQGTTYEQYF.

V usage is TRBV27 and J usage is TRBJ2-7; the match to TRBD2 covers 8 bases. Germline values: CDR1 MNHEY, CDR2 SMNVEV (reference sequence). CDR3 length: 16 amino acids. Trimming cost V 5 bases and J 2 bases; bases outside gene matches: 11. This CDR3 is CASSTKGPGGPYEQYF. The CDR3 DNA is TGTGCCAGCAGTACCAAGGGCCCGGGGGGGCCCTACGAGCAGTACTTC.